This entry lists 16 T cell receptor beta chains sequenced from one sample in a study of blood T cell repertoires in COVID-19. Produced via immunoSEQ multiplex PCR; TCRdb's table is partial and in-frame only. The sample lists 310,000 or so clones; around 87% were seen once. Material: peripheral blood. The receptors stem from a man aged 45-65 years with active or convalescent COVID-19.

This chain connects TRBV5-4 to TRBJ1-2, with TRBD1 as a possible D gene (5 bases). The V gene's germline CDR1 is SGHNT and CDR2 YYREEE (reference sequence). The CDR3 loop spans 13 amino acids. The germline V and J ends were trimmed by 4 bases and 6 bases, with 13 bases remaining between them. CDR3 coding DNA: TGTGCCAGCAGCCCGACAGAGGTCGATGGCTACACCTTC. Translated: CASSPTEVDGYTF.

This clone was observed a single time. V and J are TRBV2 and TRBJ2-2; 11 nucleotides match TRBD1. The germline CDR1 and CDR2 sequences are SNHLY and FYNNEI. The CDR3 length is 14 residues. J was trimmed by 7 bases and V by 8 bases; bases with no gene match: 6. The CDR3 nucleotides are TGTGCCAGCGGGGACAGGGGGGTGGTCGGGGAGCTGTTTTTT. This gives the protein CASGDRGVVGELFF.

This clone appeared a few times. The rearrangement links TRBV7-2 to TRBJ1-1; D may be TRBD1 (5 bases). The germline gives CDR1 SGHTA, CDR2 FQGNSA. CDR3 size: 13 residues. Trimming pared 1 base from V and 13 bases from J, leaving 16 bases between. CDR3 loop: CASSLGGTSKGFF. CDR3 DNA: TGTGCCAGCAGCTTAGGCGGGACCTCGAAGGGTTTCTTT.

This sequence joins TRBV19 and TRBJ2-1, with 11 bases that match TRBD1. This CDR3 has 16 amino acids. Germline CDR1 is LNHDA and CDR2 is SQIVND (reference sequence). V was pared by 4 bases and J by 8 bases, with 10 bases of the junction left unmatched. This CDR3 reads CASSTAGTGGLDEQFF. The CDR3, as DNA: TGTGCCAGTAGTACCGCCGGGACAGGGGGTTTAGATGAGCAGTTCTTC.

V usage is TRBV3-1 (or the pseudogene TRBV3-2) and J usage is TRBJ1-1; D remains ambiguous. Deletions cut 1 base from V and 10 bases from J, with 13 bases between. The CDR3 extends over 13 amino acids. Per germline, CDR1 LGHDT and CDR2 YNNKEL (reference sequence). CDR3 protein: CASSQGVGGGAFF. Here the CDR3 DNA reads TGTGCCAGCAGCCAAGGGGTGGGAGGAGGAGCTTTCTTT.

This clone was observed a handful of times. The chain couples TRBV7-3 to TRBJ2-7; 9 nucleotides align to TRBD1. The germline V gene has CDR1 SGHTA and CDR2 FQGTGA. J gave up 3 bases and V 4 bases, and 10 bases lay outside the gene matches. CDR3 size: 16 residues. The CDR3 DNA reads TGTGCCAGCAGCTCGAGGGGACAGGGCGACGGCTACGAGCAGTACTTC. It codes for CASSSRGQGDGYEQYF.

V usage is TRBV5-1 and J usage is TRBJ2-7; 7 bases are a match to TRBD1. CDR3 length equals 15 residues. Per the germline V gene, CDR1 is SGHRS and CDR2 is YFSETQ. V was clipped by 1 base and J by 2 bases; unmatched bases: 6. Here the CDR3 DNA reads TGCGCCAGCAGCTTGTGGTCAGGGGGAACCTACGAGCAGTACTTC. It translates to CASSLWSGGTYEQYF.

This chain links TRBV7-2 with TRBJ2-5, with 14 positions matching TRBD2. In germline, CDR1 is SGHTA, CDR2 FQGNSA. V was pared by 5 bases and J by 4 bases, with 9 bases of the junction left unmatched. CDR3 length equals 17 residues. CDR3 sequence reads: CASSKRLAGGRRETQYF. The DNA of the CDR3 is TGTGCCAGCAGCAAAAGACTAGCGGGGGGGCGGCGAGAGACCCAGTACTTC.

The V and J genes are TRBV9 and TRBJ2-5, with 7 bases lining up with TRBD2. This CDR3 region has 14 residues. Germline CDR1 reads SGDLS; CDR2 reads YYNGEE. V was clipped by 4 bases and J by 2 bases; unmatched bases: 5. The CDR3 loop is CASSSGLEQETQYF. CDR3 in DNA: TGTGCCAGCAGCTCAGGACTAGAGCAAGAGACCCAGTACTTC.

The chain recombines TRBV4-1 with TRBJ1-2; tentatively, D is TRBD1 (6 bases). Germline values: CDR1 MGHRA, CDR2 YSYEKL. The CDR3 spans 18 residues. V lost 3 bases to trimming and J lost 4 bases, with 24 bases between them. The DNA of the CDR3 is TGCGCCAGCAGCCAGAACCTCGGGCTGGGTCAGGGGAGCTATGGCTACACCTTC. Translating gives CASSQNLGLGQGSYGYTF.

The chain joins TRBV23-1 to TRBJ2-7; 7 positions match TRBD1. TRBV23-1 is placed among ORFs of uncertain function. This CDR3 comprises 14 residues. J gave up 1 base and V 5 bases, and 5 bases lay outside the gene matches. CDR3 protein: CASSDTGASYEQYF. DNA of the CDR3: TGCGCCAGCAGTGATACAGGGGCGTCCTACGAGCAGTACTTC.

This clone has only one observation. The chain has TRBV5-1 and TRBJ1-2, with TRBD1 matching 8 bases. The germline gives CDR1 SGHRS, CDR2 YFSETQ. The CDR3 has 16 amino acids. Trimming at V came to 4 bases and at J to 7 bases, leaving 15 bases not matched to a gene. Here the CDR3 reads CASSPQGAEGVFGYTF. In nucleotides, the CDR3 is TGCGCCAGCAGCCCTCAGGGGGCTGAAGGGGTCTTTGGCTACACCTTC.

This chain joins TRBV3-1 (or the pseudogene TRBV3-2) and TRBJ1-4; D not resolved. The CDR3 consists of 13 residues. Between the trimmed V and J ends, which lost 2 bases and 4 bases, there was a span of 5 bases. Germline V gene lookup returns CDR1 LGHDT and CDR2 YNNKEL (reference sequence). This chain's CDR3 is CASSQTYNEKLFF. The CDR3 nucleotides are TGTGCCAGCAGCCAAACATATAATGAAAAACTGTTTTTT.

Remarks on this clone: A junction boundary mismatches the germline segment, possibly from a read error. V usage is TRBV6-1 and J usage is TRBJ2-1; TRBD2 is a possible D gene (6 bases). CDR1 and CDR2 (germline): MNHNS, SASEGT. This CDR3 region has 15 residues. CDR3 sequence (DNA): TGTGCCAGCAGCGAAGGCGGGACCACATACAATGAGCAGTTCTTC. The encoded protein is CASSEGGTTYNEQFF.

The chain is built from TRBV29-1 and TRBJ2-2; D is perhaps TRBD2 (5 bases). Germline V gene lookup returns CDR1 SQVTM and CDR2 ANQGSEA. V lost 5 bases and J lost 0, with 7 bases in between. There are 13 residues in the CDR3. The CDR3 region has the DNA TGCAGCGTTTCTAGCTCGAACACCGGGGAGCTGTTTTTT. Protein: CSVSSSNTGELFF.

As to this clone: One end of the junction fails to match germline, which may point to a read error. This chain connects TRBV7-7 to TRBJ1-1; D remains ambiguous. This CDR3 is 13 amino acids long. Germline CDR1 and CDR2: SSHAT and FNYEAQ (reference sequence). The CDR3 DNA reads TGTGCTAGCAGCTTATCTGCGGGAACTGAAGCTTTCTTT. The encoded protein is CASSLSAGTEAFF.